This is a list of T cell receptor beta chains from one sample in a study of blood T cell repertoires in COVID-19. Repertoires were generated with immunoSEQ multiplex PCR, while TCRdb's copy carries only in-frame clones and drops some. The sample consists of some 150,000 clones, around 87% of them appearing once. What was sequenced was peripheral blood. The receptor set was obtained from an older woman with active or convalescent COVID-19. The CDR3 runs from the conserved cysteine through the conserved F or W. The D gene is left open where the match is weak. The listing skips clone size in some rows; elsewhere it reads once, few, many or a size class.

v_call	clone_size	j_call	d_call	cdr3_aa	cdr3_nt
TRBV7-8	-	TRBJ1-1	TRBD1	CASSLLTGGLNTEAFF	TGTGCCAGCAGCTTACTGACAGGGGGGTTGAACACTGAAGCTTTCTTT
TRBV5-1	-	TRBJ1-3	TRBD1	CASSSTETGESGNTIYF	TGCGCCAGCAGCTCAACGGAGACAGGGGAGTCTGGAAACACCATATATTTT
TRBV27	-	TRBJ1-2	-	CASSRVKGFLTPNYGYTF	TGTGCCAGTTCTCGGGTTAAGGGGTTCCTAACCCCTAACTATGGCTACACCTTC
TRBV19	-	TRBJ1-3	TRBD1	CASSLDREVNTIYF	TGTGCCAGTAGTCTCGACAGGGAGGTAAACACCATATATTTT
TRBV2	-	TRBJ1-4	-	CASRAEPQTGKKLFF	TGTGCCAGCAGGGCTGAGCCCCAGACGGGGAAAAAACTGTTTTTT
TRBV19	-	TRBJ1-5	-	CASNIGRNQPQHF	TGTGCCAGTAACATTGGCCGAAATCAGCCCCAGCATTTT
TRBV7-2	-	TRBJ2-1	TRBD2	CASSLAPLAGYTYNEQFF	TGTGCCAGCAGCTTAGCTCCCCTAGCGGGGTATACCTACAATGAGCAGTTCTTC
TRBV25-1	-	TRBJ2-3	-	CASKRPGFTDTQYF	TGTGCCAGCAAGCGACCCGGCTTCACAGATACGCAGTATTTT
TRBV2	-	TRBJ1-4	-	CASSEEKLFF	TGTGCCAGCAGCGAGGAAAAACTGTTTTTT
TRBV5-1	once	TRBJ1-2	-	CASSLAESYGYTF	TGCGCCAGCAGCTTGGCCGAGAGCTATGGCTACACCTTC
TRBV19	-	TRBJ2-2	-	CASTEQWAGELFF	TGTGCCAGTACGGAGCAGTGGGCCGGGGAGCTGTTTTTT
TRBV19	-	TRBJ2-3	TRBD2	CASSPRTSGVVTDTQYF	TGTGCCAGTAGTCCCCGGACTAGCGGGGTTGTTACAGATACGCAGTATTTT
TRBV29-1	-	TRBJ1-2	TRBD1	CSVSGDRVWYGYTF	TGCAGCGTTAGCGGCGACAGGGTATGGTATGGCTACACCTTC
TRBV30	-	TRBJ1-1	TRBD1	CAWSTAHRGLNTEAFF	TGTGCCTGGAGCACCGCACACAGGGGGCTGAACACTGAAGCTTTCTTT
TRBV30	-	TRBJ1-1	TRBD1	CAWSVRQGAAEAFF	TGTGCCTGGAGTGTAAGGCAGGGGGCCGCTGAAGCTTTCTTT
TRBV9	-	TRBJ1-1	-	CASSVAWQNTEAFF	TGTGCCAGCAGCGTAGCGTGGCAGAACACTGAAGCTTTCTTT
TRBV10-3	-	TRBJ2-7	TRBD1	CAISGGTGLSYEQYF	TGTGCCATCAGTGGTGGGACAGGCCTTTCCTACGAGCAGTACTTC
TRBV2	-	TRBJ2-7	TRBD1	CASSGQGYEQYF	TGTGCCAGCAGTGGACAGGGATACGAGCAGTACTTC
TRBV2	-	TRBJ2-7	TRBD1	CASSEVEGGRGIYEQYF	TGTGCCAGCAGTGAAGTAGAGGGCGGCAGGGGGATTTACGAGCAGTACTTC
TRBV6-5	many	TRBJ2-7	TRBD2	CASSYLAGVYEQYF	TGTGCCAGCAGTTATCTAGCGGGGGTCTACGAGCAGTACTTC
TRBV4-1	few	TRBJ2-7	TRBD2	CASSPPPGGSYEQYF	TGCGCCAGCAGCCCCCCTCCGGGGGGTTCCTACGAGCAGTACTTC
TRBV6-1	-	TRBJ1-1	TRBD1	CASSSGQGLNTEAFF	TGTGCCAGCAGTTCCGGACAGGGGTTGAACACTGAAGCTTTCTTT
TRBV9	-	TRBJ1-3	TRBD1	CASSETGVGNTIYF	TGTGCCAGCAGCGAGACAGGGGTGGGAAACACCATATATTTT
TRBV2	-	TRBJ2-5	TRBD2	CASSEFLLAKAETQYF	TGTGCCAGCAGTGAATTCCTACTAGCGAAGGCGGAGACCCAGTACTTC
TRBV6-2/TRBV6-3	-	TRBJ2-7	-	CASSYSTASYEQYF	TGTGCCAGCAGTTACTCGACAGCATCCTACGAGCAGTACTTC
TRBV7-3	-	TRBJ2-3	TRBD1	CASSLQGAADTQYF	TGTGCCAGCAGCCTACAGGGGGCGGCAGATACGCAGTATTTT
TRBV6-5	-	TRBJ2-7	TRBD2	CASRQTGTTYEQYF	TGTGCCAGCAGACAAACCGGGACTACCTACGAGCAGTACTTC
TRBV19	-	TRBJ2-7	-	CASSIEQGANEQYF	TGTGCCAGTAGTATAGAACAGGGTGCTAACGAGCAGTACTTC
TRBV6-5	-	TRBJ2-1	TRBD1	CASSYRGLNYNEQFF	TGTGCCAGCAGCTACAGGGGGCTAAACTACAATGAGCAGTTCTTC
TRBV7-9	-	TRBJ2-7	-	CASSSPSYEQYF	TGTGCCAGCAGCTCCCCCAGCTACGAGCAGTACTTC
TRBV5-1	-	TRBJ1-1	-	CASSLRGAGTEAFF	TGCGCCAGCAGCTTGCGGGGGGCTGGCACTGAAGCTTTCTTT
TRBV4-1	-	TRBJ2-1	-	CASSPERDSKFNEQFF	TGCGCCAGCAGCCCGGAGAGGGACTCCAAATTCAATGAGCAGTTCTTC
TRBV6-5	-	TRBJ2-3	TRBD2	CASSYLAGTDTQYF	TGTGCCAGCAGTTACCTAGCGGGCACAGATACGCAGTATTTT
TRBV2	few	TRBJ1-1	TRBD1	CASSEARGKTLQLTEAFF	TGTGCCAGCAGTGAAGCCAGGGGGAAGACTCTTCAGCTCACTGAAGCTTTCTTT
TRBV30	few	TRBJ1-4	TRBD1	CAWSPGQAANEKLFF	TGTGCCTGGTCGCCCGGACAGGCCGCTAATGAAAAACTGTTTTTT
TRBV15	-	TRBJ1-4	-	CATSREAEGANEKLFF	TGTGCCACCAGCAGAGAGGCCGAGGGAGCTAATGAAAAACTGTTTTTT
TRBV25-1	-	TRBJ1-2	TRBD1	CASSESGGDYGYTF	TGTGCCAGCAGTGAGTCAGGGGGAGACTATGGCTACACCTTC
TRBV18	-	TRBJ1-1	-	CASSRDSGRVLTEAFF	TGTGCCAGCTCAAGGGACTCAGGGAGGGTTTTAACTGAAGCTTTCTTT
TRBV30	-	TRBJ2-6	TRBD1	CAWSETGYSGANVLTF	TGTGCCTGGAGTGAGACAGGGTACTCTGGGGCCAACGTCCTGACTTTC
TRBV4-3	-	TRBJ1-6	TRBD1	CASSQDRGSSPLHF	TGCGCCAGCAGCCAAGACAGGGGGTCTTCACCCCTCCACTTT
TRBV12-3/TRBV12-4	few	TRBJ1-2	-	CASSIEGAYGYTF	TGTGCCAGCAGCATTGAAGGGGCGTATGGCTACACCTTC